This is a list of T cell receptor beta chains from one sample in a study of post-analysis software for immune sequencing data. Using its own MiXCR run on the PCR reads, TCRdb lists one record per CDR3 protein. The sample includes 450,000 or so distinct CDR3 sequences, under 55% of them seen just once. Input material: blood. These receptors were obtained from a girl aged 10 to 17 with multiple sclerosis. Both conserved end residues are part of each CDR3. Each record gives: CDR3 length, J gene, V gene, clone size, D gene, CDR3 DNA, CDR3 protein. The D gene is left open where the match is weak. Clone sizes are given selectively: once, few, many, or a class where the clone is expanded.

15	TRBJ2-3	TRBV5-1	.	.	TGCGCCAGCAGCTTGGACGGGGACAACACAGATACGCAGTATTTT	CASSLDGDNTDTQYF
13	TRBJ2-1	TRBV27	many	.	TGTGCCAGCAGTTCCGAACCCTACAATGAGCAGTTCTTC	CASSSEPYNEQFF
15	TRBJ2-1	TRBV7-2	.	TRBD2	TGTGCCAGCAGCTTAGCTAGCGGGATCTACAATGAGCAGTTCTTC	CASSLASGIYNEQFF
13	TRBJ1-1	TRBV3-1	.	.	TGTGCCAGCAGCCAATCGGGGGAAACTGAAGCTTTCTTT	CASSQSGETEAFF
19	TRBJ2-1	TRBV18	.	.	TGTGCCAGCTCACCTTGGGCAGGGGATCAGCGGGTATCCTACAATGAGCAGTTCTTC	CASSPWAGDQRVSYNEQFF
16	TRBJ2-4	TRBV20-1	.	.	TGCAGTGCTAGAGATTCCAGCGGAATCCGGGGAAACATTCAGTACTTC	CSARDSSGIRGNIQYF
13	TRBJ2-7	TRBV20-1	.	.	TGCAGTGCTCACCGGGACGGGGGTCTCGAGCAGTACTTC	CSAHRDGGLEQYF
13	TRBJ2-7	TRBV20-1	.	.	TGCAGTGCTAGATCAACCGGGAAGTACGAGCAGTACTTC	CSARSTGKYEQYF
14	TRBJ1-2	TRBV12-3/TRBV12-4	once	TRBD1	TGTGCCAGCGACAGGGGACAGGGGGCGCCTCGCTACACCTTC	CASDRGQGAPRYTF
14	TRBJ2-5	TRBV25-1	.	TRBD2	TGTGCCAGCAGTGAAAACGGGAGGTGGGAGACCCAGTACTTC	CASSENGRWETQYF
15	TRBJ1-5	TRBV5-1	few	TRBD1	TGCGCCAGCAGCTATGACGGACAGGGAAATCAGCCCCAGCATTTT	CASSYDGQGNQPQHF
12	TRBJ1-1	TRBV20-1	.	.	TGCAGTGCTAGAGATTACGGCACTGAAGCTTTCTTT	CSARDYGTEAFF
17	TRBJ2-3	TRBV5-1	few	TRBD2	TGCGCCAGCAGCTTGGAAGGTAGCGGGAGTGGGGGAGATACGCAGTATTTT	CASSLEGSGSGGDTQYF
13	TRBJ2-1	TRBV29-1	.	TRBD2	TGCAGCGTTGAAACTAGGGAGGGACGCCGGCAGTTCTTC	CSVETREGRRQFF
15	TRBJ1-2	TRBV5-1	few	TRBD1	TGCGCCAGCAGCTCCGGACAGGGGAGCATCCGGGGCTACACCTTC	CASSSGQGSIRGYTF
16	TRBJ2-7	TRBV4-3	.	TRBD1	TGCGCCAGCGGCCAAGCCACCGGGACAGGGGGAAACGAGCAGTACTTC	CASGQATGTGGNEQYF
13	TRBJ2-3	TRBV2	.	.	TGTGCCAGCAGAGGCCAGCCCACAGATACGCAGTATTTT	CASRGQPTDTQYF
15	TRBJ2-1	TRBV11-1	few	TRBD2	TGTGCCAGCAGCTTAAGCCTAGCGGGAGTGGTTGAGCAGTTCTTC	CASSLSLAGVVEQFF
14	TRBJ2-7	TRBV18	.	.	TGTGCCAGCTCAACGAGTCCGGGGTCCTACGAGCAGTACTTC	CASSTSPGSYEQYF
14	TRBJ2-1	TRBV20-1	few	.	TGCAGTGCTAGGACGGACACACTAAACAATGAGCAGTTCTTC	CSARTDTLNNEQFF
17	TRBJ2-3	TRBV7-2	.	.	TGTGCCAGCAGCTTCACGGGGTCGGGCCATCGCACAGATACGCAGTATTTT	CASSFTGSGHRTDTQYF
13	TRBJ2-7	TRBV12-3/TRBV12-4	.	.	TGTACCAGCAGTTTCCAGGTTCCCAATGAGCAGTACTTC	CTSSFQVPNEQYF
15	TRBJ2-7	TRBV10-3	.	TRBD2	TGTGCCATCAGTGAGTCGACTAGCGGGAGGGGCGAGCAGTACTTC	CAISESTSGRGEQYF
14	TRBJ2-7	TRBV12-3/TRBV12-4	once	.	TGTGCCAGCAGTTTATGGGTCGGTTCCTACGAGCAGTACTTC	CASSLWVGSYEQYF